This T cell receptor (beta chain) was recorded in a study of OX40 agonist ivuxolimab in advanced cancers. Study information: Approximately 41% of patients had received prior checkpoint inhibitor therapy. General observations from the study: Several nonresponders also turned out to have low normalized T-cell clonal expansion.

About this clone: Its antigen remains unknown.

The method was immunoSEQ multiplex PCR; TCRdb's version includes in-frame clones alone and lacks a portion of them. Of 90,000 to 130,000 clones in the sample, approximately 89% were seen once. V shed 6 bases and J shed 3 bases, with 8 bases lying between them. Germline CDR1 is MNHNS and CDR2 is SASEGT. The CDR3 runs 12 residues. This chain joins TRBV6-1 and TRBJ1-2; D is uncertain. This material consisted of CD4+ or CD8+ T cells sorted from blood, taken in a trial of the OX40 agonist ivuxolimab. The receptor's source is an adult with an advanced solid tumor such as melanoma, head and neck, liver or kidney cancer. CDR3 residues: CASSHGDYGYTF. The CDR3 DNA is TGTGCCAGCAGCCACGGAGACTATGGCTACACCTTC.